This T cell receptor (beta chain) was identified in a study of somatic mutations in cytotoxic T cells in rheumatoid arthritis. General study points: CD8+ clonality increased with age in rheumatoid arthritis patients but not in healthy controls. A largest CD8+ clone above 20% of CD8+ cells occurred in about an eighth of the roughly 65 patients.

Recruitment of healthy controls drew on blood donors, who had a median age of around 56 years (range about 20-70) and were 50% to 55% female. Clones were sequenced by immunoSEQ multiplex PCR, and TCRdb holds only the in-frame ones, with some missing. The sample shows about 12,000 clones, less than 80% of them seen only once. This clone was seen once. Its antigen is still unknown. This sequence was found in a man between 70 and 80 years old in good health. The sequenced sample consisted of CD8+ T cells sorted from blood.

CDR3 loop: CASSDGASGHYEQYF. CDR3 DNA: TGTGCCAGCAGTGATGGGGCTAGCGGACACTACGAGCAGTACTTC. The chain combines TRBV2 with TRBJ2-7; 7 bases match TRBD2. The CDR3 sequence is 15 residues long. From germline, CDR1 is SNHLY and CDR2 FYNNEI. The V segment lost 3 bases and the J segment 3 bases; nucleotides outside the gene matches: 8.